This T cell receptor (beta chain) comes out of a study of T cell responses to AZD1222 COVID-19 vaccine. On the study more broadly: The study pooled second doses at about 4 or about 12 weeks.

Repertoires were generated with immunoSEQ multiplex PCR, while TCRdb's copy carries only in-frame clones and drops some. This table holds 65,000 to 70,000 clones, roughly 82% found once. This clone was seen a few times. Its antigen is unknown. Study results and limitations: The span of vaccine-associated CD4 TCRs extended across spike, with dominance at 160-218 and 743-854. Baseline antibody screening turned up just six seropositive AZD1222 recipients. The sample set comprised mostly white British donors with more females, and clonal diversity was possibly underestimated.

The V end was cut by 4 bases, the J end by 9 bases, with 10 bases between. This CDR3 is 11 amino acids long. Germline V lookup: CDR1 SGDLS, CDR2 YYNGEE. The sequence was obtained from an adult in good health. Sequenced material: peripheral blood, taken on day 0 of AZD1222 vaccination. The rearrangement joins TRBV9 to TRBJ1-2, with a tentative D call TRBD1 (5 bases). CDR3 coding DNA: TGTGCCAGCAGCTTGGGGGGTCGCTACACCTTC. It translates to CASSLGGRYTF.